This T cell receptor (beta chain) was profiled in a study of Ad26.COV2.S vaccination and SARS-CoV-2 variants. Study results and caveats: After vaccination, reports described spike-specific CD8+ and CD4+ T cell responses as showing substantial breadth. Total T cell responses may have been underestimated by the TCR breadth and depth analyses.

Germline CDR1 and CDR2: LGHDT and YNNKEL (reference sequence). The ends were cut back, 4 bases at V and 0 bases at J, with 2 bases in the middle. This CDR3 has 12 amino acids. To note about this clone: Its antigen is unknown.

Clones were read by immunoSEQ multiplex PCR, and TCRdb kept only the in-frame ones, dropping some. The sample shows some 400,000 clones, over 75% of them seen only once. Indicated treatment: about 20 received Ad26.COV2.S at low or high dose, single or two shots; 5 received placebo; per-sample allocation not given. The samples date from day 63 after the first vaccine or placebo injection. The rearrangement uses TRBV3-1 (or the pseudogene TRBV3-2) and TRBJ2-3; no clear D. Source: peripheral blood, taken in a trial of Ad26.COV2.S vaccine versus placebo. The clonotype originates from a person aged 18-60 years who received the Ad26.COV2.S COVID-19 vaccine or a placebo. The CDR3 reads CASSPSTDTQYF. Here the CDR3 DNA reads TGTGCCAGCAGCCCGAGCACAGATACGCAGTATTTT.